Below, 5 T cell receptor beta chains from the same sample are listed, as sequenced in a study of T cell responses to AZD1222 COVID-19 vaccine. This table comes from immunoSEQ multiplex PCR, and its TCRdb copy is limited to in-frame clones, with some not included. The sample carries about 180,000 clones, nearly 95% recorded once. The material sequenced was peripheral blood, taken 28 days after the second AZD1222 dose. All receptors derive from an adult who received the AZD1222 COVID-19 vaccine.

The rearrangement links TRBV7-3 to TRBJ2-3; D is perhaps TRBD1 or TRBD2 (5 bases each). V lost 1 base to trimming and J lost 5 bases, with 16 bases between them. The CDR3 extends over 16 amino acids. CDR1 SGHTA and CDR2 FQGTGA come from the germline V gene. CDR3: CASSLSVRGGGDTQYF. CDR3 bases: TGTGCCAGCAGCTTAAGTGTGCGCGGTGGGGGAGATACGCAGTATTTT.

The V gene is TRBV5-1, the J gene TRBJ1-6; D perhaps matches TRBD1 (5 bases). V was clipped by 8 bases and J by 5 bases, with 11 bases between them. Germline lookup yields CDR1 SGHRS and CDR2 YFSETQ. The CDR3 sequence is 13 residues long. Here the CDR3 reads CASAGANNSPLHF. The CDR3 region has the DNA TGCGCCAGTGCCGGGGCGAATAATTCACCCCTCCACTTT.

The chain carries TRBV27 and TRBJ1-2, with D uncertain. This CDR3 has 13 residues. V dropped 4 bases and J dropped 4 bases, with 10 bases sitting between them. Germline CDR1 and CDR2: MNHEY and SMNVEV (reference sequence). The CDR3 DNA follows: TGTGCCAGCAGTTCGGTCTTGGGCTATGGCTACACCTTC. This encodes CASSSVLGYGYTF.

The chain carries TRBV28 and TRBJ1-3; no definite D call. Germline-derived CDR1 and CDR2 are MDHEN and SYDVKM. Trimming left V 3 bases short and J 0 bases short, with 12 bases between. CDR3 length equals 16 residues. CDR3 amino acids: CASSFTTVPSGNTIYF. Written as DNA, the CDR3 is TGTGCCAGCAGTTTTACGACTGTCCCCTCTGGAAACACCATATATTTT. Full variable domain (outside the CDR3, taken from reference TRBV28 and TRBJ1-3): DVKVTQSSRYLVKRTGEKVFLECVQDMDHENMFWYRQDPGLGLRLIYFSYDVKMKEKGDIPEGYSVSREKKERFSLILESASTNQTSMYLCASSFTTVPSGNTIYFGEGSWLTVV.

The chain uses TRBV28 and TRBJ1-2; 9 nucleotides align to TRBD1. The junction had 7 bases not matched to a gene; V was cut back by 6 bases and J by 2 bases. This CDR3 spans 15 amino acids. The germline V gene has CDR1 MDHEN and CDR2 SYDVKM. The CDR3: CASSPGDRANYGYTF. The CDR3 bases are TGTGCCAGCAGCCCAGGGGACAGGGCGAACTATGGCTACACCTTC.